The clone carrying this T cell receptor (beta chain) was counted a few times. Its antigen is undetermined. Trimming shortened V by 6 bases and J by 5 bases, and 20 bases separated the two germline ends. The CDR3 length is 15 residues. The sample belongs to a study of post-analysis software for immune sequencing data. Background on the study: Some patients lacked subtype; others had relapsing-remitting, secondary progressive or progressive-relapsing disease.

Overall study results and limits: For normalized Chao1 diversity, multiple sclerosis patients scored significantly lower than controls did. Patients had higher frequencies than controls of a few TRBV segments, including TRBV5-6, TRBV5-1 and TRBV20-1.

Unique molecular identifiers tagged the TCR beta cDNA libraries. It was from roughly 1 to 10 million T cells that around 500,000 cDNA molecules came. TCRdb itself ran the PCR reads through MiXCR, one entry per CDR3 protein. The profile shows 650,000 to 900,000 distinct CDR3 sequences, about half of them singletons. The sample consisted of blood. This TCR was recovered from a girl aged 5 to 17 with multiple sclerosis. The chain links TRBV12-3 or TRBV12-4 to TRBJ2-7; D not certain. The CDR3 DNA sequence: TGTGCCAGCAGCCCCTCGGGCGCAATTCTAGACGAGCAGTACTTC. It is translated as CASSPSGAILDEQYF.